This T cell receptor beta chain was captured in a study of T-cell reconstitution after alpha-beta-depleted transplantation in children. J gave up 10 bases and V 6 bases, and 5 bases lay outside the gene matches. The CDR3 sequence is 13 residues long. Unique molecular identifiers featured in how the TCRbeta library was prepared. Using its own MiXCR run on the PCR reads, TCRdb lists one record per CDR3 protein. The data contain about 500,000 distinct CDR3 sequences, approximately 32% of them singletons. This receptor was obtained from a human donor who donated a stem cell graft to a child with aplastic anemia. The sample consisted of PBMCs from the stem cell graft donor, taken from the stem cell graft. The rearrangement uses TRBV12-3 or TRBV12-4 and TRBJ1-6; 8 positions agree with TRBD1. CDR3 bases: TGTGCCAGCAGCCCACAGGGGGTGTCACCCCTCCACTTT. Its protein product is CASSPQGVSPLHF.